The next 22 T cell receptor beta chains were all read from a single sample in a study of T cell responses to AZD1222 COVID-19 vaccine. Here immunoSEQ multiplex PCR was the method, and the copy in TCRdb shows in-frame clones only, minus some. The sample lists some 120,000 clones, roughly 88% seen once, with approximately 4% in the top ten. The sample here was peripheral blood, taken on day 0 of MenACWY control vaccination. These receptors all come from an adult in good health.

The J gene is TRBJ2-5, the V gene TRBV15, with D unresolved. The V gene lost 2 bases and the J gene lost 3 bases, with 7 bases spanning the gap. The CDR3 length is 13 residues. Germline loops: CDR1 LNHNV, CDR2 YYDKDF (reference sequence). The DNA for the CDR3 is TGTGCCACCAGCAGACGAAACGAAGAGACCCAGTACTTC. Its translation: CATSRRNEETQYF.

CDR3 bases: TGTGCCAGCACCCACGCGAGTCAGGAAGAAGCTTTCTTT. This codes for CASTHASQEEAFF. The rearrangement joins TRBV6-5 to TRBJ1-1, with unresolved D. Trimming removed 7 bases at V and 8 bases at J, with 17 bases between. This CDR3 region has 13 residues. Germline loops: CDR1 MNHEY, CDR2 SVGAGI.

The chain's CDR3 is CASSVAVHSGNTIYF. CDR3 sequence (DNA): TGTGCCAGCAGCGTAGCTGTACACTCTGGAAACACCATATATTTT. V and J are TRBV9 and TRBJ1-3; D remains ambiguous. The ends were cut back, 0 bases at V and 0 bases at J, with 7 bases in the middle. CDR3 length: 15 amino acids. The V gene's germline CDR1 is SGDLS and CDR2 YYNGEE.

The CDR3 DNA reads as TGCGCCAGCAGCTTGGAAGGGCAGGGGGATTCACCCCTCCACTTT. Translation gives CASSLEGQGDSPLHF. V gene TRBV5-1 combines with J gene TRBJ1-6, with 7 bases aligning to TRBD1. With 0 bases clipped from V and 8 bases from J, the junction kept 5 bases outside the gene matches. Germline V gene lookup returns CDR1 SGHRS and CDR2 YFSETQ. CDR3 length: 15 amino acids.

The rearrangement joins TRBV7-9 to TRBJ1-2; no firm D call. There are 13 residues in the CDR3. Trimming stripped 1 base from V and 7 bases from J, with 10 bases between. Looked up from germline, CDR1 is SEHNR and CDR2 is FQNEAQ (reference sequence). The CDR3, as DNA: TGTGCCAGCAGCTTAGGCGTGGTGGTTGGCTACACCTTC. It is translated as CASSLGVVVGYTF. Complete variable domain (other parts from reference TRBV7-9 and TRBJ1-2): DTGVSQNPRHKITKRGQNVTFRCDPISEHNRLYWYRQTLGQGPEFLTYFQNEAQLEKSRLLSDRFSAERPKGSFSTLEIQRTEQGDSAMYLCASSLGVVVGYTFGSGTRLTVV.

This clone occurred a few times. The chain is built from TRBV7-3 and TRBJ2-1; D is possibly TRBD2 (5 bases). Germline V gives CDR1 SGHTA, CDR2 FQGTGA. This CDR3 has 13 residues. The V gene lost 8 bases and the J gene lost 5 bases, with 13 bases spanning the gap. CDR3 bases: TGTGCCAGCTCCTCGGGGTGGGACAATGAGCAGTTCTTC. Its protein product is CASSSGWDNEQFF.

This rearrangement joins TRBV5-1 to TRBJ1-3, with TRBD1 matching over 8 bases. There are 16 residues in the CDR3. Germline V gene sequence: CDR1 SGHRS, CDR2 YFSETQ. The J segment lost 0 bases and the V segment lost 4 bases, leaving 6 bases of the junction unmatched. CDR3: CASSVAGQVSGNTIYF. CDR3 DNA sequence: TGCGCCAGCAGCGTCGCGGGACAGGTCTCTGGAAACACCATATATTTT.

This chain links TRBV6-1 with TRBJ1-2; D gene ambiguous. CDR1 is MNHNS and CDR2 is SASEGT in the germline V gene. Trimming cost V 1 base and J 7 bases, with 13 bases left between them. CDR3 size: 14 residues. The CDR3 region is CASSEDIRSSGYTF. CDR3 in DNA: TGTGCCAGCAGTGAAGACATCCGGTCGAGTGGCTACACCTTC.

The chain is built from TRBV10-3 and TRBJ2-1; possibly TRBD1 or TRBD2 for D (6 bases each). Trimming pared 9 bases from V and 5 bases from J, leaving 8 bases between. The CDR3 is 11 amino acids. Germline-derived CDR1 and CDR2 are ENHRY and SYGVKD. The CDR3 region is CAIRGDNEQFF. In DNA, the CDR3 is TGTGCCATAAGGGGGGACAATGAGCAGTTCTTC.

J is TRBJ2-2 and V is TRBV9; 7 bases agree with TRBD1. CDR1 is SGDLS, CDR2 YYNGEE, per germline. This CDR3 region has 15 residues. V shed 4 bases, J shed 6 bases, and the junction held 9 bases outside the gene matches. CDR3 nucleotide sequence: TGTGCCAGCAGCCCCCGGGACAGAAGTTCCGGGGAGCTGTTTTTT. Residues: CASSPRDRSSGELFF.

This clone came up once. V is TRBV9 and J is TRBJ2-1; unclear D gene. The CDR3 is 14 amino acids. From germline, CDR1 is SGDLS and CDR2 YYNGEE. Trimming removed 0 bases from V and 10 bases from J, with 14 bases in between. The CDR3 DNA sequence: TGTGCCAGCAGCGTAGTTCGTGGGGTCCGGGAGCAGTTCTTC. Protein product: CASSVVRGVREQFF.

The chain employs TRBV7-3 and TRBJ2-5; D could derive from TRBD1 or TRBD2 (5 bases each). The germline V gene encodes CDR1 SGHTA and CDR2 FQGTGA. The CDR3 has 13 amino acids. Trimming cost V 3 bases and J 2 bases, with 7 bases left between them. CDR3 sequence reads: CASSLGRQETQYF. As DNA, the CDR3 is TGTGCCAGCAGCTTGGGACGGCAAGAGACCCAGTACTTC.

This clone was recorded only once. The CDR3 DNA is TGTGCCAGCACCCCTTGGGAGGCAGGGGGCTACACCTTC. Amino acids: CASTPWEAGGYTF. The gene calls are TRBV9 and TRBJ1-2; D perhaps matches TRBD1 (5 bases). Trimming took 6 bases from V and 8 from J, leaving 17 bases between them. CDR1 and CDR2 (germline): SGDLS, YYNGEE. CDR3 length: 13 amino acids.

The chain employs TRBV14 and TRBJ1-1, with a tentative D call TRBD1 (5 bases). V lost 0 bases and J lost 6, with 32 bases in between. Germline V gene lookup returns CDR1 SGHDN and CDR2 FVKESK. The CDR3 totals 21 residues. CDR3 in amino acids: CASSQDYWKAGPQYPSAEAFF. CDR3 DNA: TGTGCCAGCAGCCAAGATTACTGGAAGGCAGGGCCACAGTATCCGAGCGCTGAAGCTTTCTTT.

This chain joins TRBV18 and TRBJ1-2, with 7 bases aligning to TRBD1. The CDR3 has 12 amino acids. Unmatched junction bases numbered 3, after V lost 3 bases and J lost 8 bases. Germline CDR1 is KGHSH and CDR2 is LQKENI. CDR3 region: CASSPGTAGYTF. Here the CDR3 DNA reads TGTGCCAGCTCACCTGGGACAGCCGGCTACACCTTC.

The genes are TRBV11-2 and TRBJ1-4; D perhaps matches TRBD1 (5 bases). V was cut by 5 bases and J by 4 bases, with 11 bases left in between. The germline gives CDR1 SGHAT, CDR2 FQNNGV. The CDR3 length is 14 residues. The CDR3 region is CASSLRQSNEKLFF. The CDR3 coding sequence is TGTGCCAGCAGCCTGCGACAGAGTAATGAAAAACTGTTTTTT. The variable domain in full, completed from reference TRBV11-2 and TRBJ1-4, reads EAGVAQSPRYKIIEKRQSVAFWCNPISGHATLYWYQQILGQGPKLLIQFQNNGVVDDSQLPKDRFSAERLKGVDSTLKIQPAKLEDSAVYLCASSLRQSNEKLFFGSGTQLSVL.

The rearrangement joins TRBV3-1 (or the pseudogene TRBV3-2) to TRBJ2-3; D is uncertain. The V and J ends lost 5 bases and 10 bases respectively, with 16 bases between them. The CDR3 is made up of 13 amino acids. The V gene's germline CDR1 is LGHDT and CDR2 YNNKEL (reference sequence). The CDR3 is CASSSRSQPAQYF. CDR3 in DNA: TGTGCCAGCAGCTCAAGATCCCAGCCCGCGCAGTATTTT.

This chain links TRBV5-8 with TRBJ1-2; D is undetermined. Germline values: CDR1 SGHTS, CDR2 YDEGEE. This CDR3 contains 14 residues. Trimming shortened V by 0 bases and J by 10 bases, and 16 bases separated the two germline ends. CDR3 DNA: TGTGCCAGCAGCTTGGCTACGGCCGGCCTCGACTACACCTTC. Residues: CASSLATAGLDYTF.

V is TRBV7-9 and J is TRBJ1-1, with 9 bases that match TRBD1. The J segment lost 8 bases and the V segment lost 3 bases, leaving 7 bases of the junction unmatched. Germline CDR1 reads SEHNR; CDR2 reads FQNEAQ (reference sequence). The CDR3 contains 14 residues. Here the CDR3 reads CASSLGTGTGEAFF. The CDR3, as DNA: TGTGCCAGCAGCTTGGGGACCGGGACAGGGGAAGCTTTCTTT.

The chain uses TRBV6-6 and TRBJ1-1, with 7 positions matching TRBD1. Trimming cost V 3 bases and J 0 bases; bases outside gene matches: 1. The length of the CDR3 is 14 residues. Looked up from germline, CDR1 is MNHNY and CDR2 is SVGAGI (reference sequence). CDR3 region: CASSYGTVNTEAFF. CDR3 nucleotides: TGTGCCAGCAGTTATGGGACAGTGAACACTGAAGCTTTCTTT.

The V call is TRBV27, the J call TRBJ1-5; D unresolved. The CDR3 sequence is 19 residues long. V was pared by 0 bases and J by 0 bases, with 18 bases between. Looked up from germline, CDR1 is MNHEY and CDR2 is SMNVEV (reference sequence). CDR3: CASSLSGGGLINSNQPQHF. As DNA, the CDR3 is TGTGCCAGCAGTTTATCGGGTGGCGGGCTTATAAATAGCAATCAGCCCCAGCATTTT.

The chain combines TRBV25-1 with TRBJ2-3, with 13 bases fitting TRBD2. Losses at the gene ends were 4 bases for V and 7 bases for J; bases not matched to a gene: 14. CDR1 and CDR2 from the germline V gene are MGHDK and SYGVNS. The CDR3 extends over 18 amino acids. The CDR3 sequence is CASSGSGTSGAPGNTQYF. In nucleotides, the CDR3 is TGTGCCAGCAGTGGCTCCGGGACTAGCGGGGCCCCGGGAAATACGCAGTATTTT.